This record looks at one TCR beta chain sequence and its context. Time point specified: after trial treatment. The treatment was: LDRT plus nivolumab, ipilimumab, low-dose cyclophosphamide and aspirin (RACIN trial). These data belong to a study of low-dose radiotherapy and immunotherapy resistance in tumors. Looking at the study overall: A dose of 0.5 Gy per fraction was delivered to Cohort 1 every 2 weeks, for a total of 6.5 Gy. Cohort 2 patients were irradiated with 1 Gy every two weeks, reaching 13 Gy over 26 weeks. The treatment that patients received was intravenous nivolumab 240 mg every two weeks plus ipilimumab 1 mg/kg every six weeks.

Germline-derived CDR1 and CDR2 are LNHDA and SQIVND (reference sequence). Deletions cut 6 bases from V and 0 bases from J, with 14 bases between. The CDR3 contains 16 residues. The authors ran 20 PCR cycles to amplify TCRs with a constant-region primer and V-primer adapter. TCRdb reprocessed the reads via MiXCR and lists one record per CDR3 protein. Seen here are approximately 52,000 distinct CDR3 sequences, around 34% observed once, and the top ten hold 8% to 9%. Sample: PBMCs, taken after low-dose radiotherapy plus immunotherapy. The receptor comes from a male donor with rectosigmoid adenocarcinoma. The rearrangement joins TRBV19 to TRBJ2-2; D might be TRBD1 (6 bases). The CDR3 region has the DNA TGTGCCAGTAGCCGGACAGCCTGGACGAACACCGGGGAGCTGTTTTTT. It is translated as CASSRTAWTNTGELFF. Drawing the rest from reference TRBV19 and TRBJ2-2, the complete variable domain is DGGITQSPKYLFRKEGQNVTLSCEQNLNHDAMYWYRQDPGQGLRLIYYSQIVNDFQKGDIAEGYSVSREKKESFPLTVTSAQKNPTAFYLCASSRTAWTNTGELFFGEGSRLTVL.